These 16 T cell receptor beta chains were sequenced from one sample in a study of synovial regulatory T cells in juvenile arthritis. The table came from immunoSEQ multiplex PCR; TCRdb's copy has only in-frame clones and leaves some out. The sample has more than 7,500 clones, and its top ten clones hold 0.95% to 1%. The source material was Treg cells from blood. Stated subset: remaining (HLA-DR-negative) circulating blood Treg cells. These receptors all come from a donor under 30 with juvenile idiopathic arthritis.

The CDR3 sequence: CSVRDANTGELFF. The V and J genes are TRBV29-1 and TRBJ2-2. CDR3 length equals 13 residues. A DNA sequence was not provided. Per the germline V gene, CDR1 is SQVTM and CDR2 is ANQGSEA.

The genes are TRBV4-2 and TRBJ2-3; TCRdb lists TRBD2, though no DNA is available to test this call. There are 12 residues in the CDR3. There is no recorded DNA. Germline V CDR1 and CDR2: LGHNA, YNFKEQ. CDR3 loop: CASSPRTDTQYF.

The chain has TRBV6-5 and TRBJ2-5; the TCRdb D gene call, TRBD2, has no DNA to confirm it. The CDR3 sequence is 12 residues long. A DNA sequence was not provided. The germline V gene encodes CDR1 MNHEY and CDR2 SVGAGI. This CDR3 reads CASAALKETQYF.

The genes are TRBV28 and TRBJ2-1; TCRdb proposes TRBD1, but this gene call is untestable without DNA. This CDR3 is built from 15 residues. No DNA sequence is on record. CDR1 MDHEN and CDR2 SYDVKM come from the germline V gene. The CDR3: CASRPNYRGRNEQFF.

The J gene is TRBJ2-7, the V gene TRBV9; TCRdb selects TRBD2, and the lack of DNA leaves this call unchecked. The CDR3 runs to 13 residues. The DNA is not on file. Germline V CDR1 and CDR2: SGDLS, YYNGEE. CDR3 region: CASSVTGDYEQYF.

The chain couples TRBV19 to TRBJ2-1; the TCRdb call, TRBD2, lacks DNA for checking. CDR3 size: 15 residues. There is no recorded DNA. CDR1 is LNHDA, CDR2 SQIVND, per germline (reference sequence). CDR3 residues: CASKRRTSGYNEQFF. The whole variable domain, filled in from reference TRBV19 and TRBJ2-1, reads DGGITQSPKYLFRKEGQNVTLSCEQNLNHDAMYWYRQDPGQGLRLIYYSQIVNDFQKGDIAEGYSVSREKKESFPLTVTSAQKNPTAFYLCASKRRTSGYNEQFFGPGTRLTVL.

The chain joins TRBV21-1 to TRBJ2-7; the TCRdb D gene call, TRBD1, has no DNA to confirm it. TRBV21-1 is shown as a pseudogene. The CDR3 extends over 20 amino acids. There is no recorded DNA. The CDR3 sequence: CASSKGARDRGAPLAYEQYF.

The V call is TRBV11-3, the J call TRBJ1-1. The CDR3 contains 13 residues. No DNA is recorded. Germline V gene data show CDR1 as SGHNT and CDR2 as YENEEA. CDR3 loop: CASSLYRGTEAFF. Together with reference TRBV11-3 and TRBJ1-1, the CDR3 gives the full variable domain: EAGVVQSPRYKIIEKKQPVAFWCNPISGHNTLYWYLQNLGQGPELLIRYENEEAVDDSQLPKDRFSAERLKGVDSTLKIQPAELGDSAVYLCASSLYRGTEAFFGQGTRLTVV.

The chain carries TRBV5-1 and TRBJ2-7; TCRdb's D call, TRBD1, is unchecked because there is no DNA. The CDR3 spans 13 residues. The DNA is unrecorded. Looked up from germline, CDR1 is SGHRS and CDR2 is YFSETQ. The CDR3 is CASSTLQGNEQYF.

V is TRBV2 and J is TRBJ1-2; the TCRdb call, TRBD1, lacks DNA for checking. Germline V gives CDR1 SNHLY, CDR2 FYNNEI. There are 13 residues in the CDR3. No DNA sequence is on record. The CDR3 is CASSPGTGYGYTF.

The V and J genes are TRBV18 and TRBJ2-7; the D call of TRBD2 rests on TCRdb alone, since no DNA is present to check it. Germline V lookup: CDR1 KGHSH, CDR2 LQKENI. CDR3 size: 15 residues. The protein alone is recorded here. The CDR3 sequence: CASSIGLAGSYEQYF.

The chain has TRBV19 and TRBJ1-5; checking the TCRdb D call of TRBD1 is not possible without DNA. The CDR3 is 12 amino acids. The record lacks a DNA sequence. Germline assignment: CDR1 LNHDA and CDR2 SQIVND (reference sequence). CDR3 amino acids: CASSIDQGPQHF.

The V gene is TRBV2, the J gene TRBJ1-5; the TCRdb D gene call, TRBD1, has no DNA to confirm it. The CDR3 is 14 amino acids. DNA is not on record. The germline V gene has CDR1 SNHLY and CDR2 FYNNEI. CDR3 region: CASSDRQGYQPQHF. The whole variable domain, filled in from reference TRBV2 and TRBJ1-5, reads EPEVTQTPSHQVTQMGQEVILRCVPISNHLYFYWYRQILGQKVEFLVSFYNNEISEKSEIFDDQFSVERPDGSNFTLKIRSTKLEDSAMYFCASSDRQGYQPQHFGDGTRLSIL.

The chain uses TRBV6-1 and TRBJ1-1; no DNA is available, so the TRBD1 call from TCRdb remains unchecked. Germline CDR1 reads MNHNS; CDR2 reads SASEGT. The CDR3 is 14 residues long. No DNA appears here. The CDR3 sequence is CASRVRGSGTEAFF.

The V call is TRBV6-1, the J call TRBJ2-2; TCRdb lists TRBD2, though no DNA is available to test this call. Germline V lookup: CDR1 MNHNS, CDR2 SASEGT. The CDR3 loop spans 15 amino acids. DNA for this receptor is not on file. The CDR3 region is CASSEQGGFAGELFF.

This rearrangement joins TRBV4-1 to TRBJ1-4; TCRdb names TRBD1, which stays unverified in the absence of DNA. Per the germline V gene, CDR1 is MGHRA and CDR2 is YSYEKL. This CDR3 contains 18 residues. The protein alone is recorded here. Here the CDR3 reads CASSQGTGRGQTNEKLFF.